This section outlines one T cell receptor (beta chain) sequence together with its context. The sample originates from a study of OX40 agonist ivuxolimab in advanced cancers. V lost 1 base, J lost 4 bases, and 10 bases lay in between. Germline CDR1 SEHNR, CDR2 FQNEAQ (reference sequence). This CDR3 is 15 amino acids long. The protocol was immunoSEQ multiplex PCR, while the TCRdb copy is restricted to in-frame clones and leaves out a portion. Among about 60,000 clones listed, about 89% were seen once. This sequence joins TRBV7-9 and TRBJ2-2; no firm D call. The origin of this receptor is an adult with an advanced solid tumor such as melanoma, head and neck, liver or kidney cancer. The sample in question was CD4+ or CD8+ T cells sorted from blood, obtained in a trial of the OX40 agonist ivuxolimab. The CDR3 bases are TGTGCCAGCAGCTTAGTCCAGGCCGGCACCGGGGAGCTGTTTTTT. Encoded protein: CASSLVQAGTGELFF.